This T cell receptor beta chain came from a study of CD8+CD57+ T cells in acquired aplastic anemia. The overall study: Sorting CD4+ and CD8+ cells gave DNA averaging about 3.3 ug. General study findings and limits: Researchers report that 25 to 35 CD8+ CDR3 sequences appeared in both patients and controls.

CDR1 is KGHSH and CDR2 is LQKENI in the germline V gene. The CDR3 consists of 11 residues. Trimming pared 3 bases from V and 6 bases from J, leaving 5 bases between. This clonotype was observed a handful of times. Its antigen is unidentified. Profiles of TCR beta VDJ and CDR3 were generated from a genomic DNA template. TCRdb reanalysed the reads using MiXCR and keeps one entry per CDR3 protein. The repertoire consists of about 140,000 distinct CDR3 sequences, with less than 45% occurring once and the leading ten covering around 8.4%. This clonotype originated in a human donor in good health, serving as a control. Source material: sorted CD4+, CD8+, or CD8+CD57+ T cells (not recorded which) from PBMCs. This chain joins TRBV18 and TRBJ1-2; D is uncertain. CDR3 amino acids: CASSPANGYTF. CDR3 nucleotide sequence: TGTGCCAGCTCACCGGCTAATGGCTACACCTTC. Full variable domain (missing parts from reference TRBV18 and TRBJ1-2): NAGVMQNPRHLVRRRGQEARLRCSPMKGHSHVYWYRQLPEEGLKFMVYLQKENIIDESGMPKERFSAEFPKEGPSILRIQQVVRGDSAAYFCASSPANGYTFGSGTRLTVV.